This TCR beta chain was profiled in a study of beta chain features in type 1 diabetes. In the study overall: Taken together, all samples contributed nearly 110 million examined sorted cells. Study-level findings and limits: For patients, the naive, central memory and Treg TCRB repertoires appeared more alike than for healthy donors. Moderate yet significant TCRB CDR3 shortening was seen in Type 1 diabetes patients in all four CD4+ subsets.

The isolated RNA, all of it, was reverse transcribed, so expressed TCRB transcripts were what got sequenced. Measured with immunoSEQ multiplex PCR; TCRdb has only the in-frame clones, and not every one. Here the sample spans under 250,000 clones, about 15% being singletons. To note about this clone: What it binds is unknown.

The CDR3 contains 12 residues. Germline CDR1 is SQVTM and CDR2 is ANQGSEA. V shed 7 bases and J shed 3 bases, with 9 bases lying between them. On average, the one heparinised blood draw given by each donor was around 120 mL. This clonotype was obtained from a young man with type 1 diabetes. The specimen sequenced was naive CD4+ T cells from blood. V and J are TRBV29-1 and TRBJ1-4, with D unclear. The CDR3 spells CSGRRANEKLFF. The CDR3 nucleotides are TGCAGCGGTCGTCGGGCTAATGAAAAACTGTTTTTT.